This TCR beta chain was captured in a study of early T cells in non-severe SARS-CoV-2 infection. The overall study: Chains were not paired, and sequencing was done on bulk RNA from unsorted whole blood.

Germline CDR1 SGHTA, CDR2 FQGTGA. The ends lost 2 bases at V and 9 bases at J; junction bases unmatched: 6. The CDR3 covers 15 residues. cDNA molecules, individually, were tagged with unique molecular identifiers. Each CDR3 protein is one row after TCRdb ran MiXCR on the 5' RACE reads. The sample consists of 46,000 or so distinct CDR3 sequences, about 4% of them appearing once. Study-wide findings and caveats: Matching against VDJdb likely underestimated virus-specific expansions, favoring anti-spike CD8.

This clonotype was observed many times. Its target is unknown. The clonotype originates from an adult who was a healthcare worker with PCR-confirmed SARS-CoV-2 infection or an uninfected control (not recorded which). The sample taken for sequencing was whole blood. The chain is built from TRBV7-3 and TRBJ2-1; 11 bases match TRBD2. The CDR3 DNA reads as TGTGCCAGCAGCTTAGTAGCGGGAGGGGCCCTTGAGCAGTTCTTC. Translating it yields CASSLVAGGALEQFF. Full variable domain (outside the CDR3, taken from reference TRBV7-3 and TRBJ2-1): GAGVSQTPSNKVTEKGKYVELRCDPISGHTALYWYRQSLGQGPEFLIYFQGTGAADDSGLPNDRFFAVRPEGSVSTLKIQRTERGDSAVYLCASSLVAGGALEQFFGPGTRLTVL.